This T cell receptor (beta chain) was found in a study of blood T cells in healthy people across ages. Findings of the study overall: Significant beta diversity loss was already apparent by age approximately 36, declining roughly linearly.

This clonotype was counted only a few times. Its antigen is not known. A J-beta primer mix and a sample-barcoded 5' primer were used in a second PCR of about 7 to 12 cycles. One entry per CDR3 protein results from TCRdb running MiXCR on the 5' RACE reads. This sample has over 600,000 distinct CDR3 sequences, with 35% to 50% found just once. The source is an elderly man in good health. Input material: blood.

The chain's CDR3 is CSARDFGKSGVGNEQFF. The CDR3 DNA follows: TGCAGTGCTAGAGATTTTGGGAAGAGCGGGGTGGGCAATGAGCAGTTCTTC. The rearrangement joins TRBV20-1 to TRBJ2-1; TRBD2 matches at 7 bases. V was clipped by 0 bases and J by 6 bases; unmatched bases: 14. Germline V gene lookup returns CDR1 DFQATT and CDR2 SNEGSKA (reference sequence). The CDR3 is 17 amino acids.